This TCR beta chain was sequenced for a study of beta chain features in type 1 diabetes (dated by TCRdb to the late 2010s). Study-level background: Patients and healthy donors did not differ in mean age, gender distribution, total cell number or subset yield. Across all samples, around 100 million sorted cells were examined, and cell number per subset correlated strongly with RNA yield. The study compared TCRB repertoires of sorted circulating CD4+ T cell subsets between recently diagnosed type 1 diabetes patients and matched healthy donors. Regulatory and stem cell-like memory subsets were obtained from only 8 patients and roughly eight healthy donors, while naive and central memory subsets were obtained from all 30 or so donors. Findings and caveats that apply to the study as a whole: Type 1 diabetes patients showed a moderate but significant shortening of TCRB CDR3 length in all four CD4+ subsets. The naive, central memory and regulatory TCRB repertoires appeared to resemble one another more closely among patients than among healthy donors. HLA sub-analyses involved small numbers of individuals, so any influence of HLA type on TCRB rearrangement remained unresolved. Because cDNA was sequenced instead of genomic DNA, highly expressing activated cells could be over-represented, though the groups showed no difference in activation or CD3 levels. PCR may preferentially amplify shorter templates, but because patient and control samples were amplified and corrected together, any resulting skew would affect both groups equally. At VDJ recombination sites, patients with type 1 diabetes made fewer insertions and deleted more nucleotides, a pattern implying thymic rearrangement abnormalities.

This clone was picked up a small number of times. The target of this receptor is not known. Within one base of it there is no much larger clone, and no base qualities were kept. All of the isolated RNA was reverse transcribed with the High Capacity cDNA Reverse Transcription Kit, so expressed TCRB transcripts were sequenced. Deep immunoSEQ sequencing was performed on naive, central memory and regulatory T cell samples, with an average of roughly 3.6 million total reads per sample. Sorted cells were lysed in RLT buffer, and RNA was extracted using DNase-treated RNeasy Micro or Mini kits according to cell number. Each cell subset was processed on its own to prevent cross-contamination, while patient and healthy donor samples were processed together. TCRB sequences were amplified from cDNA with the immunoSEQ multiplex PCR, producing 87-bp fragments spanning the CDR3 region. Sequencing of the amplicons was performed on the Illumina HiSeq platform. Turning to the authors' computational methods: Synthetic template baselines were used to correct PCR bias computationally, reads within Hamming distance 2 were collapsed, and singletons that could not be merged were discarded. Reads were aligned against IMGT so that V, D and J genes, CDR3 length and insertions or deletions at six rearrangement sites could be assigned. Clonotype counts were normalized to sorted cell number within each subset before computing true diversity and Gini coefficients with the tcR R package. The overlap coefficient, calculated on TCRB nucleotide sequences, was used to measure repertoire sharing. As a proxy for the pre-selection repertoire, out-of-frame TCRB sequences from naive cells were analyzed. TCRdb took this table from immuneACCESS and kept in-frame rearrangements with V and J called. Such tables lack part of the clones; where checked against another copy, unresolved V genes explain under half of the gap, and the rest is unexplained. V, J and clone size were drawn from that table, and D and trimming were deduced from the DNA. This sample holds a few hundred thousand clones; approximately 15% were observed only once. The ten largest clones capture just under 0.02% of the sample.

A single peripheral blood draw of 95 to 150 mL on average was collected from each donor into heparinised tubes. Using a panel that included CD45RO, CCR7, CD25, CD127, CD95 and CD27, naive, central memory, regulatory and stem cell-like memory CD4+ T cells were sorted on a BD FACSAria II. All sorted populations exceeded 98% purity. PBMCs were isolated right away by Lymphoprep density gradient centrifugation and were stained directly, without culture. To minimize batch effects, samples were stained and sorted in pairs, one healthy donor with one patient per experiment. The V end gives up 6 bases and the J end 0 bases, leaving 7 bases in the junction not matched to a gene. The CDR3 spans 15 residues, from the cysteine through the phenylalanine. CDR3 DNA only is kept here, 45 bases in frame from base 1. CDR1 and CDR2 were assigned from the germline V gene as SNHLY and FYNNEI.

The clonotype comes from a man aged 25-40 years with type 1 diabetes. What was sequenced was naive CD4+ T cells from blood. Interpreted using the paper, the cell subset or site label stands for: true naive CD4+ T cells. The V and J genes are TRBV2 and TRBJ2-5, with 7 bases aligning to TRBD1. The nucleotide sequence reads TGTGCCAGCAGAAAACAGGGGTCTAACCAAGAGACCCAGTACTTC. This translates into CASRKQGSNQETQYF.